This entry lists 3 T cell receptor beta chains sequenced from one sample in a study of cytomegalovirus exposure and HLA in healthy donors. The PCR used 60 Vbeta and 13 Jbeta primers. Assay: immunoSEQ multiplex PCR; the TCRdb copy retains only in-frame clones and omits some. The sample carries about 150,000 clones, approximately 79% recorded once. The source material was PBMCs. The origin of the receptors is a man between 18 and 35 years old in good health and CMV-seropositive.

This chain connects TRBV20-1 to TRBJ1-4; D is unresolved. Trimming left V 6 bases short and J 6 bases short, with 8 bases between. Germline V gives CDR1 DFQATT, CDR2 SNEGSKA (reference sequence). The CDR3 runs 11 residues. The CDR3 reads CSAGRHEKLFF. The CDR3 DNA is TGCAGTGCGGGCCGACATGAAAAACTGTTTTTT.

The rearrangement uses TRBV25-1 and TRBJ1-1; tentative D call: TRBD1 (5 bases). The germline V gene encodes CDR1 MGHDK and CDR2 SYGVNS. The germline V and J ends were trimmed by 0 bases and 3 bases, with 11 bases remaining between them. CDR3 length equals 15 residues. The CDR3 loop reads CASSEYIGGHTEAFF. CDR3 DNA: TGTGCCAGCAGTGAATATATCGGGGGTCACACTGAAGCTTTCTTT.

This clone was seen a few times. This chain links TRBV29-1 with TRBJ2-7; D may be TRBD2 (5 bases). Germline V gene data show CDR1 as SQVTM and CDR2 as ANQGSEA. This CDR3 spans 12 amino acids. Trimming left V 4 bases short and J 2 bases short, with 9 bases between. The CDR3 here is CSVGDGTYEQYF. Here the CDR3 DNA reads TGCAGCGTTGGCGACGGGACCTACGAGCAGTACTTC.